This is a list of T cell receptor beta chains from one sample in a study of cytomegalovirus exposure and HLA in healthy donors. The data were produced by immunoSEQ multiplex PCR, yet TCRdb's version contains in-frame clones alone and is incomplete. Altogether about 160,000 clones are present, approximately 80% being singletons, with the ten largest covering roughly 2.3%. Sequencing was done on a sample of PBMCs. The receptors were sampled from a male donor in good health and CMV-seronegative. The CDR3 runs from the conserved cysteine through the conserved F or W. The order of the fields is D gene, V gene, clone size, J gene, CDR3 DNA, CDR3 protein. D genes are given only for firm matches. Size tells how often a clone was seen (once, few, many) or the class of an expanded clone, and some rows leave it out.

>TRBD2|TRBV4-3|.|TRBJ2-1
TGCGCCAGCAGCCAAGGGATTACGACTAGCGGGAGGCACTCCTACAATGAGCAGTTCTTC
CASSQGITTSGRHSYNEQFF
>TRBD2|TRBV9|.|TRBJ2-2
TGTGCCAGCAGCGGAGCCCGTTTAGCGGGAGGCTTCACCGGGGAGCTGTTTTTT
CASSGARLAGGFTGELFF
>.|TRBV2|.|TRBJ1-1
TGTGCCAGCATCACGCGTGTACAAGCTTTCTTT
CASITRVQAFF
>.|TRBV5-6|.|TRBJ1-2
TGTGCCAGCAGCCTCCTGGCGGGTGATATTGGCTATGGCTACACCTTC
CASSLLAGDIGYGYTF
>TRBD1|TRBV5-4|few|TRBJ2-5
TGTGCCAGCAGCCCTGACAGGGGAGGTAGGGCCCAGTACTTC
CASSPDRGGRAQYF
>TRBD2|TRBV5-8|.|TRBJ2-1
TGTGCCAGCAGCTTGGGTACTAGCGGGAGTCTCAATGAGCAGTTCTTC
CASSLGTSGSLNEQFF
>.|TRBV19|.|TRBJ1-5
TGTGCCAGTAGTATTCGGGACATTTATCAGCCCCAGCATTTT
CASSIRDIYQPQHF
>.|TRBV19|.|TRBJ2-5
TGTGCCAGTATGGGCACCCGGGGAGAGACCCAGTACTTC
CASMGTRGETQYF
>.|TRBV6-1|.|TRBJ1-4
TGTGCCAGCAGTTATTGGCAGGGTACTGAAAAACTGTTTTTT
CASSYWQGTEKLFF
>TRBD2|TRBV14|.|TRBJ2-7
TGTGCCAGCAGCCTAACGGGGGGGTCCGAGCAGTACTTC
CASSLTGGSEQYF
>.|TRBV5-1|once|TRBJ2-2
TGCGCCAGCAGCTCCCGGGGTGCGTGGAGGGAGCTGTTTTTT
CASSSRGAWRELFF
>.|TRBV2|once|TRBJ1-1
TGTGCCAGCAGTTGGCGACAGCTGAACACTGAAGCTTTCTTT
CASSWRQLNTEAFF